This TCR beta chain was documented in a study of Graves' ophthalmopathy and Graves' hyperthyroidism. CDR3 regions of TCR beta were amplified from RNA transcripts. An opening RT-PCR round employed HTBI primers and preceded a second-round multiplex PCR. MiXCR, applied by TCRdb to the multiplex PCR reads, yields one record per CDR3 protein. The sample carries approximately 330,000 distinct CDR3 sequences, roughly 15% recorded once. In this sample, this clonotype turned up many times. Germline CDR1 is SGDLS and CDR2 is YYNGEE. The CDR3 has 13 residues. V gave up 4 bases and J gave up 6 bases, with 14 bases separating them.

The sequencing sample was made of peripheral blood. The chain recombines TRBV9 with TRBJ2-7; TRBD1 might be the D (6 bases). The receptor was derived from an adult man with Graves' ophthalmopathy. CDR3 nucleotides: TGTGCCAGCAGCAACCTCGCGGACAGCGAGCAGTACTTC. This encodes CASSNLADSEQYF.